The next 31 T cell receptor beta chains were all read from a single sample in a study of PD-L1 blockade in urothelial cancer. The time point here: pretreatment peripheral blood. Generated by immunoSEQ multiplex PCR, the TCRdb table keeps only in-frame clones and is missing some. The repertoire has 65,000 to 80,000 clones, roughly nine tenths of them found once; the top ten carry around 4.8%. Sequences were derived from PBMCs, sampled around atezolizumab (anti-PD-L1) treatment. The receptors derive from a man in his 70s with urothelial cancer.

The chain has TRBV29-1 and TRBJ1-2; D is ambiguous. V lost 7 bases and J lost 2, with 11 bases in between. The CDR3 is made up of 12 amino acids. Per the germline V gene, CDR1 is SQVTM and CDR2 is ANQGSEA. The CDR3 here is CSALSQNYGYTF. CDR3 in DNA: TGCAGCGCTCTGTCACAGAACTATGGCTACACCTTC.

The rearrangement joins TRBV10-3 to TRBJ2-3, with a possible D match to TRBD2 (6 bases). Germline V gives CDR1 ENHRY, CDR2 SYGVKD. V lost 0 bases, J lost 5 bases, and 24 bases lay in between. The CDR3 has 19 residues. CDR3 sequence (DNA): TGTGCCATCAGTGAGTCACCGGGGCTAGCGAACCCCTCACGAGATACGCAGTATTTT. Translating it yields CAISESPGLANPSRDTQYF.

The chain links TRBV13 to TRBJ2-1, with 13 positions matching TRBD2. The CDR3 runs to 15 residues. The V gene's germline CDR1 is PRHDT and CDR2 FYEKMQ (reference sequence). Trimming cost V 5 bases and J 6 bases; bases outside gene matches: 4. In nucleotides, the CDR3 is TGTGCCAGCAGCCTAACTAGCGGGAGGGCCAATGAGCAGTTCTTC. Protein: CASSLTSGRANEQFF. The whole variable domain, filled in from reference TRBV13 and TRBJ2-1, reads AAGVIQSPRHLIKEKRETATLKCYPIPRHDTVYWYQQGPGQDPQFLISFYEKMQSDKGSIPDRFSAQQFSDYHSELNMSSLELGDSALYFCASSLTSGRANEQFFGPGTRLTVL.

The rearrangement links TRBV2 to TRBJ1-2; 10 positions agree with TRBD1. The CDR3 totals 13 residues. CDR1 is SNHLY and CDR2 is FYNNEI in the germline V gene. The ends lost 4 bases at V and 6 bases at J; junction bases unmatched: 2. CDR3 residues: CASSAGTGDGYTF. The CDR3 coding sequence is TGTGCCAGCAGTGCCGGGACAGGGGATGGCTACACCTTC.

The V gene is TRBV27, the J gene TRBJ2-2, with 10 bases matching TRBD2. The CDR3 has 15 residues. The V gene's germline CDR1 is MNHEY and CDR2 SMNVEV (reference sequence). The V and J ends lost 5 bases and 5 bases, in that order; junction bases with no gene match: 5. As DNA, the CDR3 is TGTGCCAGCAGTCGGGGACTAGCGACTACCGGGGAGCTGTTTTTT. This gives the protein CASSRGLATTGELFF.

This sequence joins TRBV5-3 and TRBJ2-1, with 8 positions matching TRBD1. TRBV5-3 is filed as an ORF, its function uncertain. This CDR3 spans 22 amino acids. Trimming cost V 4 bases and J 9 bases; bases outside gene matches: 33. For the CDR3, the DNA is TGTGCCAGAAGCCCGAGGACAGGGCTCCGGATGGGGCATCCTTCAAGGGACACTGAGCAGTTCTTC. It encodes CARSPRTGLRMGHPSRDTEQFF.

This sequence joins TRBV4-2 and TRBJ2-2; 16 bases fit TRBD2. CDR1 is LGHNA, CDR2 YNFKEQ, per germline. Trimming cost V 2 bases and J 9 bases; bases outside gene matches: 6. This CDR3 is 17 amino acids long. The DNA for the CDR3 is TGTGCCAGCAGCCAACAGGGGACTAGCGGGAGGGTAAGGGAGCTGTTTTTT. This encodes CASSQQGTSGRVRELFF.

This clone was observed a single time. The genes are TRBV9 and TRBJ2-1; 9 nucleotides line up with TRBD2. Germline values: CDR1 SGDLS, CDR2 YYNGEE. The CDR3 spans 16 residues. With 3 bases clipped from V and 6 bases from J, the junction kept 10 bases outside the gene matches. Here the CDR3 reads CASSARELAGRNEQFF. Written as DNA, the CDR3 is TGTGCCAGCAGCGCGCGGGAACTAGCGGGTCGCAATGAGCAGTTCTTC.

The chain combines TRBV10-3 with TRBJ2-1, with D maybe TRBD2 (5 bases). V lost 3 bases and J 8 bases, leaving 11 bases between the germline ends. The CDR3 runs 13 residues. Germline CDR1 reads ENHRY; CDR2 reads SYGVKD. For the CDR3, the DNA is TGTGCCATCAGTGATAGAGGGAACGATGAGCAGTTCTTC. Its translation is CAISDRGNDEQFF.

In DNA, the CDR3 is TGCGCCAGCAGCTTGGTGGCTAGCGGGGAAGATACGCAGTATTTT. Its translation: CASSLVASGEDTQYF. V usage is TRBV5-1 and J usage is TRBJ2-3, with 9 bases identical to TRBD2. This CDR3 region has 15 residues. Germline V CDR1 and CDR2: SGHRS, YFSETQ. V lost 0 bases and J lost 5; bases outside the gene matches: 4.

A word on this clone: This sample includes further DNA sequences coding for the same CDR3. The chain combines TRBV11-2 with TRBJ1-1; D is unresolved. V dropped 0 bases and J dropped 2 bases, with 7 bases sitting between them. The germline CDR1 and CDR2 sequences are SGHAT and FQNNGV. CDR3 size: 14 residues. The CDR3 loop is CASSLDRVNTEAFF. Here the CDR3 DNA reads TGTGCCAGCAGCTTAGACCGGGTTAACACTGAAGCTTTCTTT.

Only one count was recorded for this clone. This chain uses TRBV12-5 with TRBJ2-3; 10 bases fit TRBD2. The CDR3 has 19 residues. CDR1 and CDR2 (germline): LGHNT, FRNRAP. The junction had 17 bases not matched to a gene; V was cut back by 6 bases and J by 2 bases. The CDR3 bases are TGTGCTAGTGGGGAGTCGCTAGCGGGAGCTCCTCGACTCACAGATACGCAGTATTTT. This encodes CASGESLAGAPRLTDTQYF.

The J gene is TRBJ1-2, the V gene TRBV18; possible D gene TRBD1, 5 bases. Germline assignment: CDR1 KGHSH and CDR2 LQKENI. CDR3 length: 14 amino acids. Trimming took 3 bases from V and 8 from J, leaving 16 bases between them. The DNA of the CDR3 is TGTGCCAGCTCACCTACCAGGGCTGGCGAAGGCTACACCTTC. It codes for CASSPTRAGEGYTF.

The J gene is TRBJ2-3, the V gene TRBV4-2, with D tentatively TRBD2 (5 bases). The germline V gene encodes CDR1 LGHNA and CDR2 YNFKEQ. The V end was cut by 4 bases, the J end by 5 bases, with 16 bases between. The CDR3 is 15 residues long. The CDR3 DNA sequence: TGTGCCAGCAGCCCAGACCTATGGGGAGAAGATACGCAGTATTTT. This gives the protein CASSPDLWGEDTQYF.

The rearrangement joins TRBV6-4 to TRBJ2-7; 7 bases line up with TRBD1. CDR1 is MRHNA, CDR2 SNTAGT, per germline. V was pared by 4 bases and J by 1 base, with 7 bases of the junction left unmatched. The CDR3 covers 15 residues. CDR3 coding DNA: TGTGCCAGCAGTGCGGTTGCAGGGGGATCCTACGAGCAGTACTTC. It is translated as CASSAVAGGSYEQYF.

The chain has TRBV5-4 and TRBJ2-7; 11 bases match TRBD2. This CDR3 is built from 16 residues. Germline loops: CDR1 SGHNT, CDR2 YYREEE (reference sequence). V shed 3 bases, J shed 2 bases, and the junction held 7 bases outside the gene matches. Here the CDR3 reads CASSSAGTSGTYEQYF. Here the CDR3 DNA reads TGTGCCAGCAGCTCAGCCGGGACTAGCGGAACCTACGAGCAGTACTTC.

The rearrangement uses TRBV5-4 and TRBJ2-7; 8 positions agree with TRBD1. J was trimmed by 2 bases and V by 3 bases; bases with no gene match: 4. The CDR3 covers 14 residues. Looked up from germline, CDR1 is SGHNT and CDR2 is YYREEE (reference sequence). Here the CDR3 reads CASSSPGQAYEQYF. DNA of the CDR3: TGTGCCAGCAGCTCCCCGGGACAGGCCTACGAGCAGTACTTC. The whole variable domain, remainder taken from reference TRBV5-4 and TRBJ2-7, is ETGVTQSPTHLIKTRGQQVTLRCSSQSGHNTVSWYQQALGQGPQFIFQYYREEENGRGNFPPRFSGLQFPNYSSELNVNALELDDSALYLCASSSPGQAYEQYFGPGTRLTVT.

V usage is TRBV28 and J usage is TRBJ1-1; no definite D call. Trimming shortened V by 1 base and J by 2 bases, and 2 bases separated the two germline ends. Germline V CDR1 and CDR2: MDHEN, SYDVKM. This CDR3 comprises 12 residues. CDR3 coding DNA: TGTGCCAGCAGTTTATTAAACACTGAAGCTTTCTTT. It yields the protein CASSLLNTEAFF.

J is TRBJ2-3 and V is TRBV14; D is possibly TRBD1 (6 bases). CDR3 size: 15 residues. Germline V lookup: CDR1 SGHDN, CDR2 FVKESK. The V end lost 5 bases, the J end lost 2 bases, and 14 bases lay between the germline ends. CDR3 sequence: CASSIRQASTDTQYF. In DNA form, the CDR3 reads TGTGCCAGCAGCATCCGACAGGCTTCCACAGATACGCAGTATTTT.

This clone occurred once. The CDR3 region is CASSQDPGQGSETQYF. The CDR3 region has the DNA TGCGCCAGCAGCCAAGATCCGGGACAGGGTTCAGAGACCCAGTACTTC. The chain employs TRBV4-1 and TRBJ2-5; 9 nucleotides match TRBD1. Germline CDR1 reads MGHRA; CDR2 reads YSYEKL. The CDR3 loop spans 16 amino acids. The V and J ends lost 0 bases and 4 bases, in that order; junction bases with no gene match: 6.

V and J are TRBV7-9 and TRBJ2-1; tentatively, D is TRBD2 (6 bases). This CDR3 comprises 16 residues. Germline assignment: CDR1 SEHNR and CDR2 FQNEAQ (reference sequence). Trimming stripped 2 bases from V and 0 bases from J, with 11 bases between. CDR3 DNA: TGTGCCAGCAGCTTATTGCGGGAATCCTCCTACAATGAGCAGTTCTTC. It specifies CASSLLRESSYNEQFF.

Notes on this clone: Other DNA sequences in this sample translate to the same CDR3. J is TRBJ2-7 and V is TRBV28, with 8 bases lining up with TRBD1. With 4 bases clipped from V and 4 bases from J, the junction kept 3 bases outside the gene matches. This CDR3 has 13 residues. CDR1 is MDHEN and CDR2 is SYDVKM in the germline V gene. DNA for the CDR3: TGTGCCAGCAGTTCGCAGGGGGCTTACGAGCAGTACTTC. This encodes CASSSQGAYEQYF.

This chain connects TRBV5-4 to TRBJ2-2; TRBD2 agrees at 10 bases. Germline lookup yields CDR1 SGHNT and CDR2 YYREEE (reference sequence). The CDR3 totals 16 residues. Trimming cost V 5 bases and J 4 bases; bases outside gene matches: 8. CDR3 nucleotides: TGTGCCAGCAGATCTTCTAGCGGGAGCGGCACCGGGGAGCTGTTTTTT. It is translated as CASRSSSGSGTGELFF.

This chain uses TRBV10-2 with TRBJ1-2; TRBD1 matches at 9 bases. Germline CDR1 reads WSHSY; CDR2 reads SAAADI. Trimming cost V 5 bases and J 4 bases; bases outside gene matches: 5. CDR3 size: 14 residues. The CDR3 is CASSWTGETYGYTF. CDR3 DNA sequence: TGCGCCAGCAGTTGGACAGGGGAAACCTATGGCTACACCTTC.

The chain recombines TRBV27 with TRBJ2-1, with D possibly being TRBD2 (6 bases). Trimming pared 3 bases from V and 0 bases from J, leaving 12 bases between. This CDR3 is 16 amino acids long. Per germline, CDR1 MNHEY and CDR2 SMNVEV (reference sequence). CDR3 nucleotides: TGTGCCAGCAGTTTGGTTGGGAGGAGCTCCTACAATGAGCAGTTCTTC. Translating it yields CASSLVGRSSYNEQFF.

This chain links TRBV28 with TRBJ1-2; 7 nucleotides match TRBD1. Per germline, CDR1 MDHEN and CDR2 SYDVKM. The CDR3 spans 19 residues. V gave up 6 bases and J gave up 3 bases; unmatched junction bases: 22. The chain's CDR3 is CASSLPLGPGGRWDYGYTF. In DNA, the CDR3 is TGTGCCAGCAGCCTACCGCTTGGTCCAGGGGGACGTTGGGACTATGGCTACACCTTC.

This chain connects TRBV9 to TRBJ2-1; perhaps TRBD1 as D (7 bases). CDR1 and CDR2 (germline): SGDLS, YYNGEE. Trimming removed 3 bases at V and 0 bases at J, with 10 bases between. The CDR3 spans 15 residues. CDR3 in amino acids: CASSAGGPSYNEQFF. Here the CDR3 DNA reads TGTGCCAGCAGCGCAGGGGGGCCCTCCTACAATGAGCAGTTCTTC.

The gene calls are TRBV6-1 and TRBJ1-1; D is unclear. Germline assignment: CDR1 MNHNS and CDR2 SASEGT. Trimming cost V 2 bases and J 0 bases, with 10 bases left between them. This CDR3 contains 15 residues. CDR3 coding DNA: TGTGCCAGCAGTGAATTAAGCTCGATGAACACTGAAGCTTTCTTT. Translated: CASSELSSMNTEAFF.

The J gene is TRBJ2-4, the V gene TRBV6-1, with TRBD1 matching over 7 bases. The germline CDR1 and CDR2 sequences are MNHNS and SASEGT. This CDR3 is built from 14 residues. V trimming: 4 bases; J trimming: 8 bases; junction bases outside the gene matches: 8. The CDR3 DNA follows: TGTGCCAGCAGTGGGGCGACAGGGTCGGACATTCAGTACTTC. This gives the protein CASSGATGSDIQYF.

This clone was recorded once. This sequence joins TRBV7-8 and TRBJ2-6; tentatively, D is TRBD2 (6 bases). This CDR3 comprises 16 residues. Germline values: CDR1 SGHVS, CDR2 FQNEAQ. Trimming took 5 bases from V and 2 from J, leaving 13 bases between them. In nucleotides, the CDR3 is TGTGCCAGCAGCGCCGAGACTAGGGCTGGGGCCAACGTCCTGACTTTC. Its translation: CASSAETRAGANVLTF.

This clone occurred once. The chain employs TRBV5-1 and TRBJ2-7; TRBD2 matches at 10 bases. Germline CDR1 is SGHRS and CDR2 is YFSETQ. The CDR3 sequence is 15 residues long. The V and J ends lost 1 base and 2 bases, in that order; junction bases with no gene match: 3. The DNA for the CDR3 is TGCGCCAGCAGCTTGCAGCGGGAGGGCCCCTACGAGCAGTACTTC. Its protein is CASSLQREGPYEQYF. The entire variable domain, with the rest obtained from reference TRBV5-1 and TRBJ2-7, is as follows: KAGVTQTPRYLIKTRGQQVTLSCSPISGHRSVSWYQQTPGQGLQFLFEYFSETQRNKGNFPGRFSGRQFSNSRSEMNVSTLELGDSALYLCASSLQREGPYEQYFGPGTRLTVT.